This entry is about one TCR beta chain. Its antigen is unidentified. This entry belongs to a study of T cells in localized non-small cell lung cancer. The study's findings and limits: Higher blood T cell density went with longer overall survival.

Per the germline V gene, CDR1 is WSHSY and CDR2 is SAAADI. The V and J ends lost 5 bases and 0 bases respectively, with 14 bases between them. The CDR3 has 16 amino acids. Profiling relied on immunoSEQ multiplex PCR, and the TCRdb table lists in-frame clones only, not all of them. This repertoire shows about 70,000 clones, 80% to 90% found once; its top ten account for around a fifth. The source was peripheral blood, collected before any cancer treatment. The receptor was isolated from a male donor aged 60 or over with stage III squamous cell lung carcinoma. This chain joins TRBV10-2 and TRBJ1-3; no reliable D call. CDR3 residues: CASSNEAPGSGNTIYF. In DNA, the CDR3 is TGCGCCAGCAGTAACGAAGCCCCAGGCTCTGGAAACACCATATATTTT.